This TCR beta chain is drawn from a study of regulatory T cells in long-lasting Graves disease (dated by TCRdb to the early 2020s). Study-wide context: In the newly diagnosed Graves' disease group, patients had been taking antithyroid drugs for less than 3 months. The study took place in China and was registered as a clinical trial. A total of some 35 samples underwent TCR sequencing, from some 13 patients with persistent Graves' disease and about 20 patients with newly diagnosed Graves' disease. Peripheral blood TCR sequencing and RNA sequencing compared persistent Graves' disease patients with newly diagnosed Graves' disease patients.

This clonotype was picked up many times. Its antigen has not been determined. Base qualities are not recorded, but no much larger clone differs from it by a single base. Library method: multiplex PCR. Reads for this sample came from an Illumina HiSeq 4000. CDR3 regions were amplified by Arm-PCR with iRepertoire HTBI primers to construct TCR beta libraries. PCR products were gel purified before sequencing. Concerning the study's data processing: Gene usage analysis of CDR3 amino acid clonotypes relied on the 55 to 80 TRBV and 14 TRBJ segments identified across samples. COPE and FqMerger were used to merge filtered high-quality paired reads into contigs. BLAST was used to align contigs to the IMGT TRBV, TRBD and TRBJ reference genes, and CDR3 was defined following IMGT. Any clonotype with a frequency above 0.1% was classified as a highly expanded clone. Shannon entropy was used to measure repertoire diversity, and the Gini coefficient was used to measure V-J evenness. A clonotype was considered public if more than one individual shared it. Starting from the raw public reads, TCRdb applied fastp trimming at Q25, assembled clones with MiXCR and retained in-frame beta chains. Each CDR3 protein gets just one entry, which takes the most common genes and DNA from the rows behind it. None of the V and J calls come from the authors' own analysis; TCRdb made them. This sample has 350,000 to 450,000 distinct CDR3 sequences in its table, and over 14% of those were observed once. The top ten hold about 8.3% of the sample.

This sample's time point label indicates: newly diagnosed GD, antithyroid drugs for less than 3 months. For both TCR sequencing and RNA sequencing, RNA was extracted from PBMCs in TRIzol. Graves' disease was diagnosed according to American Thyroid Association guidelines. The patients came from an endocrinology department in Xi'an, China. From each patient, approximately 9 milliliters of peripheral blood was collected into an EDTA anticoagulant tube. Ficoll Paque Plus density gradient separation was used to isolate PBMCs, and no additional T cell sorting was done. An Agilent 2100 Bioanalyzer and agarose gel were used to check RNA quality, and a NanoDrop 2000 was used to measure RNA concentration. The research as a whole found: Sequencing and analysis were restricted to the TCR beta chain. Patients with persistent disease shared more public clonotypes (around 2,700) than newly diagnosed patients did (more than 900). Peripheral blood alone was examined, since thyroid tissue, which constituted the primary lesion, could not be accessed. Compared with newly diagnosed patients, persistent Graves' disease patients had lower TCR Shannon entropy and fewer highly expanded clones, which suggests clonal expansion. As a limitation, the authors acknowledged that the small sample size may reduce accuracy.

These data were also reused for a study on T cells in Graves' hyperthyroidism and ophthalmopathy. Per the second study: Stable Graves' hyperthyroidism was defined as no progression to ophthalmopathy during 18 months of follow-up. The hyperthyroidism patients were between 18 and 65 years old and newly diagnosed, with a disease duration of less than 2 months. Any patient with an uncontrolled infection, another autoimmune disease, pregnancy or lactation was excluded. Diagnoses were based on clinical symptoms, serum thyroxine and TRAb, thyroid ultrasound and orbital computed tomography. A first-round RT-PCR of the TCR CDR3 used the HTBI primer set with the Qiagen OneStep RT-PCR kit. Most expanded thyroid clonotypes (frequency above 0.001) were also detected in blood, suggesting blood repertoires may reflect thyroid immune responses. In cross-validation, a model built on a 13 V-J signature told ophthalmopathy apart from stable hyperthyroidism with 87.88% sensitivity and about 81% specificity, and in testing the same model reached 80%/75%. In validation, the model predicted progression to ophthalmopathy with 55% to 71% sensitivity and 72% to 85% specificity, a median of roughly seven months before onset. To identify TCR V-J signatures that set the groups apart, the researchers used a discovery cohort of 90 to 100 patients, made up of 40 to 45 with Graves' ophthalmopathy and about 55 with stable Graves' hyperthyroidism. Prospective prediction of ophthalmopathy was tested in an independent validation cohort of some 19 hyperthyroidism patients and approximately 17 patients who later progressed to ophthalmopathy. For training and testing, the 100 or so patients in the discovery cohort were randomly divided in a 7:3 ratio. In addition, the study compared T-cell repertoires in thyroid tissue and in blood from several Graves' hyperthyroidism patients. Following sampling, methimazole starting at 30 mg daily was given to hyperthyroidism patients, and high-dose intravenous methylprednisolone was given to ophthalmopathy patients. Libraries were constructed in a second round of multiplex PCR, after which size selection and purification were carried out. Sequencing of the libraries was done on an Illumina HiSeq2000 using paired-end 100 bp reads. SOAPnuke was used to process the raw data, removing reads that contained adapters or uncalled bases, had a mean Phred below 15, or lacked an exact match to the constant primer or identifier. COPE v1.2.5 was used to merge the high-quality paired reads, and each unique nucleotide sequence was defined as a clonotype. MiTCR v1.1 was used to align clonotypes to the IMGT TRBV, TRBD and TRBJ reference segments. Analysis was restricted to V-J combinations with a frequency above 0.0001, which covered 99% to 99.2% of repertoires. The TCS score was defined as the ratio of F50 (clonal expansion) to E x V (chaos), calculated using BLOSUM62-based TCRdist between CDR3 peptides within each V-J. Welch's t-statistics and random forest reduced approximately 520 V-J features to 10 to 15, which were used in a naive Bayes classifier (R e1071). Sample size was not statistically predetermined, and investigators were not blinded to group allocation. The paper reports TCR Vbeta CDR3 sequencing of 140 or so peripheral blood samples: under 45 ophthalmopathy, approximately 74 hyperthyroidism and around 17 progressor patients.

Sequences were derived from peripheral blood mononuclear cells (PBMCs), sampled at new diagnosis, from a patient treated with antithyroid drugs. The TCR sequence derives from a middle-aged woman with Graves disease. Donor details come from another sample of the same person, matched by shared clones.

The DNA reads TGTGCCAGCAGCTTAATGGGACAGGGAGGAGATACGCAGTATTTT. Translated, it gives CASSLMGQGGDTQYF. The chain links TRBV7-3 with TRBJ2-3; the junction holds 9 bases that match TRBD1. CDR1 and CDR2, per the germline V gene, are SGHTA and FQGTGA. Ends trimmed: V by 1 base, J by 5 bases; bases unmatched to a gene: 4. The CDR3 contains 15 residues, cysteine and phenylalanine counted. This entry keeps only the CDR3 DNA: 45 bases, framed from base 1.